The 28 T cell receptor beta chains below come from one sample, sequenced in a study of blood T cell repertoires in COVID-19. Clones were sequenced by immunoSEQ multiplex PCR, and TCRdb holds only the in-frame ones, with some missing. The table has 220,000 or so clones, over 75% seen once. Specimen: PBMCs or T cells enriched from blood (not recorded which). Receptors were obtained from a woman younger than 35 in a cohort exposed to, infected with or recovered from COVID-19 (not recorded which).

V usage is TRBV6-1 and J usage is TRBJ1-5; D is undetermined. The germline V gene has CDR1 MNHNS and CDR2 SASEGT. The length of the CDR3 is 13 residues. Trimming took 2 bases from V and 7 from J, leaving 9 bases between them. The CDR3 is CASSEIEYQPQHF. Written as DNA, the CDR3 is TGTGCCAGCAGTGAAATTGAGTACCAGCCCCAGCATTTT.

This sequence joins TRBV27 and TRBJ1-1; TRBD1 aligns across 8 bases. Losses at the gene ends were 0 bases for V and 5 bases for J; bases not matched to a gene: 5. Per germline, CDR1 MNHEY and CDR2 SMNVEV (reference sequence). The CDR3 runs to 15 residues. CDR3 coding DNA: TGTGCCAGCAGTTTATCGCAGGGGGCTTGGACTGAAGCTTTCTTT. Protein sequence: CASSLSQGAWTEAFF.

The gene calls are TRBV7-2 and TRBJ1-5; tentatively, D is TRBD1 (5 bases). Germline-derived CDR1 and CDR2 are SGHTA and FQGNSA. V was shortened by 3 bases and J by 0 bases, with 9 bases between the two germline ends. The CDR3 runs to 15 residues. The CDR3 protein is CASSFGTGSNQPQHF. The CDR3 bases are TGTGCCAGCAGCTTCGGCACAGGTAGCAATCAGCCCCAGCATTTT. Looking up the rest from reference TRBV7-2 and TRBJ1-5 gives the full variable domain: GAGVSQSPSNKVTEKGKDVELRCDPISGHTALYWYRQSLGQGLEFLIYFQGNSAPDKSGLPSDRFSAERTGGSVSTLTIQRTQQEDSAVYLCASSFGTGSNQPQHFGDGTRLSIL.

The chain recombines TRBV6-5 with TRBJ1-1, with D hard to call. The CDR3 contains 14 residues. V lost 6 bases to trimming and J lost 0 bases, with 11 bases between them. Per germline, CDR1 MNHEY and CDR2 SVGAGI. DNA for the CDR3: TGTGCCAGCAGAGACGGGAGCTTGAACACTGAAGCTTTCTTT. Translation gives CASRDGSLNTEAFF.

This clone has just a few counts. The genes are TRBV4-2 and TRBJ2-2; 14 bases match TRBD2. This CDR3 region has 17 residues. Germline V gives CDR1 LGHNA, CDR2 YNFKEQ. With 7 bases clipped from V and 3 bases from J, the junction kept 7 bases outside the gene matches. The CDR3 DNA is TGTGCCAGCAATCCGACTAGCGGGGGGGCGCACACCGGGGAGCTGTTTTTT. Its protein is CASNPTSGGAHTGELFF.

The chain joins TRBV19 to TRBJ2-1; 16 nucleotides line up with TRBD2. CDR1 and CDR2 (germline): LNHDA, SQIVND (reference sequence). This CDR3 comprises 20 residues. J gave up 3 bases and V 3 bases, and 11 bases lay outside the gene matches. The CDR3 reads CASSIYQGLAGGYYYNEQFF. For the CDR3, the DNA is TGTGCCAGTAGTATCTACCAGGGACTAGCGGGAGGGTACTACTACAATGAGCAGTTCTTC. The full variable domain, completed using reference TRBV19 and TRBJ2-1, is DGGITQSPKYLFRKEGQNVTLSCEQNLNHDAMYWYRQDPGQGLRLIYYSQIVNDFQKGDIAEGYSVSREKKESFPLTVTSAQKNPTAFYLCASSIYQGLAGGYYYNEQFFGPGTRLTVL.

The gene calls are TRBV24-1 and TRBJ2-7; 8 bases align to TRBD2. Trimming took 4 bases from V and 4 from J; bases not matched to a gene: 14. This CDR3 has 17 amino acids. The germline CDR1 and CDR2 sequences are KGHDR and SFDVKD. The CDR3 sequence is CATSDPRAGEEYYEQYF. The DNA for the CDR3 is TGTGCCACCAGTGACCCCAGAGCGGGAGAGGAATATTACGAGCAGTACTTC.

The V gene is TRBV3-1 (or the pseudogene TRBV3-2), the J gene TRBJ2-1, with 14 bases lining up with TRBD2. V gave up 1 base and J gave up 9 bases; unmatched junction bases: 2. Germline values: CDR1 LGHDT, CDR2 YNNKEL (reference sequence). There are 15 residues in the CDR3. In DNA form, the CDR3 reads TGTGCCAGCAGCCAAGGGACTAGCGGGAGGAGTGAGCAGTTCTTC. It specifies CASSQGTSGRSEQFF.

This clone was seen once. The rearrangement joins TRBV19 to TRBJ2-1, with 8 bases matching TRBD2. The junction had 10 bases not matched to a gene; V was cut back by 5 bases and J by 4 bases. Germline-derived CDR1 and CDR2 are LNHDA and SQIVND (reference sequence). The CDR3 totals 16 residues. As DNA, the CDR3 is TGTGCCAGTAGTTGGCAACGGGGGGGGCCTTACAATGAGCAGTTCTTC. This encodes CASSWQRGGPYNEQFF.

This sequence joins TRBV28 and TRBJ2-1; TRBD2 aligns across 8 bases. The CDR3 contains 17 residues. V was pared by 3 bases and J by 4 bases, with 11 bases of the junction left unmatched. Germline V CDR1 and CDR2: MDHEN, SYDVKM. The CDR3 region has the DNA TGTGCCAGCAGTTTGGGTGGGGCGGGAGGATTATACAATGAGCAGTTCTTC. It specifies CASSLGGAGGLYNEQFF.

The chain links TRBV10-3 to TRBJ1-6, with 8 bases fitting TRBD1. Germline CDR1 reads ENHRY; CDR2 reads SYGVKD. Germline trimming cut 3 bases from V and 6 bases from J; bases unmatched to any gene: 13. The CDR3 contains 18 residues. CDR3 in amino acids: CAISDGQGLRRGNSPLHF. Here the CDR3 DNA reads TGTGCCATCAGTGATGGACAGGGACTAAGGCGAGGTAATTCACCCCTCCACTTT.

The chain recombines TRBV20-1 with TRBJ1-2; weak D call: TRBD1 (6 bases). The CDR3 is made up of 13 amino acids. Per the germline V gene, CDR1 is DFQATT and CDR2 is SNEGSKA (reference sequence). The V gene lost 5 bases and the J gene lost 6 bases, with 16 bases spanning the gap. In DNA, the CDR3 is TGCAGTGCTGGTGTCACAGGGTGGCATGGCTACACCTTC. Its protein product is CSAGVTGWHGYTF.

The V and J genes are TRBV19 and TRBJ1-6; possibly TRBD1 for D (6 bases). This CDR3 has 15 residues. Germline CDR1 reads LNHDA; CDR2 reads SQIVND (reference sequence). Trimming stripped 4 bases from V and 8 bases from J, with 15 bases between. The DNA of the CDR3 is TGTGCCAGTAGTACCTCACAGGGCTCCTATTCACCCCTCCACTTT. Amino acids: CASSTSQGSYSPLHF.

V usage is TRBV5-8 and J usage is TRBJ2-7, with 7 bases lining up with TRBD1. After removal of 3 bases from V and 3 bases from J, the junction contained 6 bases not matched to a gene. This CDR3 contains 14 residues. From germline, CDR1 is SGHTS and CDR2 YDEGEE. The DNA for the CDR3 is TGTGCCAGCAGCTCACCAGACAGGGACTACGAGCAGTACTTC. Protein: CASSSPDRDYEQYF.

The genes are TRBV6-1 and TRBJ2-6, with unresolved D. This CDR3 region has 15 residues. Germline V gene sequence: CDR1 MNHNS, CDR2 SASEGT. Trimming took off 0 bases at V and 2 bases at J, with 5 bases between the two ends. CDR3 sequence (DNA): TGTGCCAGCAGTGAAGCTCGGGCTGGGGCCAACGTCCTGACTTTC. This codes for CASSEARAGANVLTF.

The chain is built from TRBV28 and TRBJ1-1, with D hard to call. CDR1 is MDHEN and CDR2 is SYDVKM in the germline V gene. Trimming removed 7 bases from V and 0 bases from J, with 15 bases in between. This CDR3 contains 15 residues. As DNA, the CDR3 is TGTGCCAGCACTTCCTCCGCGGATTTGAACACTGAAGCTTTCTTT. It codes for CASTSSADLNTEAFF.

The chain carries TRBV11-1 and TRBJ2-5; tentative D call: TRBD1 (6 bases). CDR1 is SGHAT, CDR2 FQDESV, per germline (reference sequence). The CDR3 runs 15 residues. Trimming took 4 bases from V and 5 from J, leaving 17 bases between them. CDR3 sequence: CASSWFRDQGETQYF. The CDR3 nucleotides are TGTGCCAGCAGCTGGTTCCGGGACCAGGGGGAGACCCAGTACTTC.

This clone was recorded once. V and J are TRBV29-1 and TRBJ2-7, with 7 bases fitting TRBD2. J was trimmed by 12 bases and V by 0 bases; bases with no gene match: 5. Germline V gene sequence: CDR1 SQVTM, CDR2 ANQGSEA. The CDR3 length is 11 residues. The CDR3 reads CSVEEGEGSYF. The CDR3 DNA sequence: TGCAGCGTTGAAGAGGGGGAGGGTTCGTACTTC.

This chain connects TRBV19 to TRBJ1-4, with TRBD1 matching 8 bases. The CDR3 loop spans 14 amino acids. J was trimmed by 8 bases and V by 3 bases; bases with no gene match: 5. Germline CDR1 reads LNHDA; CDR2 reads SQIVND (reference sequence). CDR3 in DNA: TGTGCCAGTAGTATTACAGGGGGGGAGGAAAAACTGTTTTTT. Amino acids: CASSITGGEEKLFF. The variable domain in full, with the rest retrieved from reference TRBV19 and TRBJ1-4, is DGGITQSPKYLFRKEGQNVTLSCEQNLNHDAMYWYRQDPGQGLRLIYYSQIVNDFQKGDIAEGYSVSREKKESFPLTVTSAQKNPTAFYLCASSITGGEEKLFFGSGTQLSVL.

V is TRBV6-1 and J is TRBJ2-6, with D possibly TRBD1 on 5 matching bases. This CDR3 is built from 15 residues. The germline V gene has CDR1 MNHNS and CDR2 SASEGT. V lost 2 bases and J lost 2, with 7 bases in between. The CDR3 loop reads CASSEPGTGANVLTF. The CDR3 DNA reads TGTGCCAGCAGTGAACCAGGGACTGGGGCCAACGTCCTGACTTTC.

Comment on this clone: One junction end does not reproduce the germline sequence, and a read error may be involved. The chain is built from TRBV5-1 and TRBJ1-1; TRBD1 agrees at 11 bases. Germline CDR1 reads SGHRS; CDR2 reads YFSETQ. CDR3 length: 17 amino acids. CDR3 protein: CASSLDGTGGANAEAFF. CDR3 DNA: TGCGCCAGCAGCTTGGATGGGACAGGGGGTGCGAACGCTGAAGCTTTCTTT.

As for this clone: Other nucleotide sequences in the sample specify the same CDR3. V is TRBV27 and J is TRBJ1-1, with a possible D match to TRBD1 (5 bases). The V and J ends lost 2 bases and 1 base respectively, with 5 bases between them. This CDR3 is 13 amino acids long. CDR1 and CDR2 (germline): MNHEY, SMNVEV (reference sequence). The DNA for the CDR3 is TGTGCCAGCAGTTTAACAGGGAACACTGAAGCTTTCTTT. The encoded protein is CASSLTGNTEAFF.

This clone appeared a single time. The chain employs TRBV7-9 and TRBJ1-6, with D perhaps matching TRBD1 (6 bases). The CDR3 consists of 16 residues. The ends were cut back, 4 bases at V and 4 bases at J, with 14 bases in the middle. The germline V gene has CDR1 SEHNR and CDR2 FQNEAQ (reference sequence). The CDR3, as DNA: TGTGCCAGCAGCTCATTAAGGGGGGGTTATAATTCACCCCTCCACTTT. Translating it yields CASSSLRGGYNSPLHF. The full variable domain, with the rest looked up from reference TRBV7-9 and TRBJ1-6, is DTGVSQNPRHKITKRGQNVTFRCDPISEHNRLYWYRQTLGQGPEFLTYFQNEAQLEKSRLLSDRFSAERPKGSFSTLEIQRTEQGDSAMYLCASSSLRGGYNSPLHFGNGTRLTVT.

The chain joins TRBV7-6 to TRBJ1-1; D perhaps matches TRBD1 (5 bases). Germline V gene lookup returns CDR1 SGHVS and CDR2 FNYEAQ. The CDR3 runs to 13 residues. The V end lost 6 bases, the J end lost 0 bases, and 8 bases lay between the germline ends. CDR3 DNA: TGTGCCAGCAGTTTACAGGTGAACACTGAAGCTTTCTTT. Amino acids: CASSLQVNTEAFF.

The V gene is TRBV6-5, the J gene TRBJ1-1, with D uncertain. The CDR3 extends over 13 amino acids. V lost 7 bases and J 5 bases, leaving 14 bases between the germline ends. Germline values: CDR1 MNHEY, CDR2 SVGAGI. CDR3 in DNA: TGTGCCAGCAACTACGGGGTTTCTACTGAAGCTTTCTTT. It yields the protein CASNYGVSTEAFF.

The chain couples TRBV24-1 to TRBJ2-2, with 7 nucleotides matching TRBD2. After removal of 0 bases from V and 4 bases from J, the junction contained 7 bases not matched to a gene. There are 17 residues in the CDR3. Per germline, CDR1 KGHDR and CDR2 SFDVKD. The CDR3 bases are TGTGCCACCAGTGATTTGGGGAGGGGAAGGTCCACCGGGGAGCTGTTTTTT. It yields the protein CATSDLGRGRSTGELFF.

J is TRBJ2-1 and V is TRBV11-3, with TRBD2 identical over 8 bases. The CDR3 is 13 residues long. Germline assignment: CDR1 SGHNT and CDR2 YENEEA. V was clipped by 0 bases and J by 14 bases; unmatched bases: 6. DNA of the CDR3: TGTGCCAGCAGCTTAGATCCCACACTAGCGGAGTTCTTC. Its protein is CASSLDPTLAEFF.

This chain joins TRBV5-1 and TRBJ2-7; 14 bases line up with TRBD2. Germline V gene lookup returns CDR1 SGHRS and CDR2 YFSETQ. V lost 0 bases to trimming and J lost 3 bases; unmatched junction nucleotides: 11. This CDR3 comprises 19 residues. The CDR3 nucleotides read TGCGCCAGCAGCTTGGACAGGGGCCTCGGACTAGCGGGGGGCTACGAGCAGTACTTC. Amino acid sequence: CASSLDRGLGLAGGYEQYF.